One sample yielded the 21 T cell receptor beta chains listed below, sequenced in a study of T cells after yellow fever vaccination. TCRdb re-called the 5' RACE reads with MiXCR, one entry per CDR3 protein. The sample lists approximately 550,000 distinct CDR3 sequences; about 13% were seen once. Material: PBMCs, obtained on the day of the yellow fever booster vaccination. Receptors originate from a man aged 25-45 years who received the YFV17D yellow fever vaccine.

The chain employs TRBV18 and TRBJ1-5; unclear D gene. CDR1 is KGHSH, CDR2 LQKENI, per germline. V was cut by 4 bases and J by 3 bases, with 16 bases left in between. The CDR3 length is 16 residues. CDR3 coding DNA: TGTGCCAGCTCACAATCTAGCCCTCAAGACAATCAGCCCCAGCATTTT. Translating gives CASSQSSPQDNQPQHF.

This clonotype was counted only a few times. CDR3 in amino acids: CASSSYSGLALTYNEQFF. The DNA of the CDR3 is TGTGCCAGCAGTTCCTACTCGGGACTAGCGCTCACCTACAATGAGCAGTTCTTC. V gene TRBV6-2 or TRBV6-3 combines with J gene TRBJ2-1; TRBD2 aligns across 10 bases. The junction had 11 bases not matched to a gene; V was cut back by 4 bases and J by 2 bases. This CDR3 is 18 amino acids long. CDR1 MNHEY and CDR2 SVGEGT come from the germline V gene.

Only a few counts were recorded for this clonotype. The chain uses TRBV10-2 and TRBJ2-3; 10 nucleotides line up with TRBD2. V trimming: 7 bases; J trimming: 3 bases; junction bases outside the gene matches: 4. The CDR3 is 14 residues long. Germline V gene lookup returns CDR1 WSHSY and CDR2 SAAADI. The CDR3: CASTKAGGTDTQYF. For the CDR3, the DNA is TGCGCCAGCACAAAAGCGGGAGGGACAGATACGCAGTATTTT.

This clonotype was seen just once. The CDR3 ends on some other residue instead of the conserved phenylalanine or tryptophan, so this is likely a read error. The chain combines TRBV19 with TRBJ1-2, with D maybe TRBD1 (5 bases). V was shortened by 4 bases and J by 4 bases, with 10 bases between the two germline ends. The CDR3 has 13 residues. In germline, CDR1 is LNHDA, CDR2 SQIVND (reference sequence). DNA of the CDR3: TGTGCCAGTAGTAACGACAGACTCTATGGCTACACCTCC. Translating it yields CASSNDRLYGYTS.

In this sample, this clonotype turned up many times. The chain uses TRBV7-3 and TRBJ2-6; 10 bases agree with TRBD1. CDR1 and CDR2 from the germline V gene are SGHTA and FQGTGA. With V trimmed by 1 base and J by 0 bases, 15 bases remained unmatched. This CDR3 has 22 amino acids. The CDR3 loop is CASSLIVRGRQGALSGANVLTF. The CDR3 DNA is TGTGCCAGCAGCTTAATCGTGCGGGGGAGACAGGGGGCGCTCTCTGGGGCCAACGTCCTGACTTTC.

V and J are TRBV7-2 and TRBJ2-2; no clear D. The length of the CDR3 is 16 residues. Per the germline V gene, CDR1 is SGHTA and CDR2 is FQGNSA. The V end lost 1 base, the J end lost 3 bases, and 12 bases lay between the germline ends. For the CDR3, the DNA is TGTGCCAGCAGCTTAGAGTCCGCCATATACACCGGGGAGCTGTTTTTT. Its protein product is CASSLESAIYTGELFF.

This clonotype was detected a few times. The genes are TRBV7-9 and TRBJ2-2, with 7 bases lining up with TRBD1. Per germline, CDR1 SEHNR and CDR2 FQNEAQ (reference sequence). This CDR3 contains 14 residues. V dropped 7 bases and J dropped 0; count of bases not matched to a gene: 2. As DNA, the CDR3 is TGTGCCAGCAACACAGGGGCGAACACCGGGGAGCTGTTTTTT. Protein product: CASNTGANTGELFF.

The chain joins TRBV12-3 or TRBV12-4 to TRBJ1-1, with TRBD1 matching over 10 bases. The V segment lost 5 bases and the J segment 3 bases; nucleotides outside the gene matches: 6. CDR3 length: 15 residues. The CDR3 here is CASSGRDRGYTEAFF. Here the CDR3 DNA reads TGTGCCAGCAGTGGCCGGGACAGGGGATACACTGAAGCTTTCTTT.

The V call is TRBV7-2, the J call TRBJ2-1; possible D gene TRBD2, 5 bases. The ends were cut back, 5 bases at V and 0 bases at J, with 8 bases in the middle. The germline gives CDR1 SGHTA, CDR2 FQGNSA. This CDR3 has 14 residues. CDR3 nucleotide sequence: TGTGCCAGCAGCCGAGCGGCCTCCTACAATGAGCAGTTCTTC. This encodes CASSRAASYNEQFF.

The chain joins TRBV12-3 or TRBV12-4 to TRBJ2-5, with 16 bases that match TRBD2. Losses at the gene ends were 2 bases for V and 2 bases for J; bases not matched to a gene: 5. The CDR3 has 18 residues. The CDR3 nucleotides read TGTGCCAGCAGTTTAAAGGGACTAGCGGGAGGGTTTCAAGAGACCCAGTACTTC. It specifies CASSLKGLAGGFQETQYF.

This clonotype has more than one count but fewer than ten. This sequence joins TRBV30 and TRBJ2-1; 7 bases line up with TRBD2. The V gene's germline CDR1 is GTSNPN and CDR2 SVGIG (reference sequence). The CDR3 is made up of 14 amino acids. With 0 bases clipped from V and 9 bases from J, the junction kept 8 bases outside the gene matches. The CDR3 loop reads CAWSVQSRGSEQFF. The CDR3 coding sequence is TGTGCCTGGAGTGTACAGTCGCGGGGGAGTGAGCAGTTCTTC.

This clonotype was observed a few times. The chain couples TRBV5-6 to TRBJ2-7; no clear D gene. Germline V gives CDR1 SGHDT, CDR2 YYEEEE. The V end was cut by 0 bases, the J end by 2 bases, with 12 bases between. This CDR3 is 15 amino acids long. The CDR3 region is CASSLGAPPPYEQYF. Written as DNA, the CDR3 is TGTGCCAGCAGCTTGGGGGCTCCCCCACCCTACGAGCAGTACTTC.

This chain joins TRBV30 and TRBJ2-5, with D perhaps assigned TRBD1 or TRBD2 (5 bases each). Deletions cut 4 bases from V and 6 bases from J, with 9 bases between. CDR1 is GTSNPN, CDR2 SVGIG, per germline (reference sequence). The CDR3 length is 11 residues. The chain's CDR3 is CAWTEGQTQYF. Here the CDR3 DNA reads TGTGCCTGGACTGAGGGGCAGACCCAGTACTTC.

Concerning this clonotype itself: Compared with germline, one end of the junction differs, possibly owing to a read error. The V and J genes are TRBV6-2 or TRBV6-3 and TRBJ2-1, with 12 positions matching TRBD2. This CDR3 region has 19 residues. Germline-derived CDR1 and CDR2 are MNHEY and SVGEGT. CDR3 DNA: TGTGCCAGCAGTTACTCCTGGACTAGCGGGAAGGGCTCCTACAATGAGCGGTTCTTC. It yields the protein CASSYSWTSGKGSYNERFF.

The chain has TRBV7-2 and TRBJ2-3; 8 bases agree with TRBD2. Losses at the gene ends were 0 bases for V and 3 bases for J; bases not matched to a gene: 17. Germline V gives CDR1 SGHTA, CDR2 FQGNSA. This CDR3 has 20 amino acids. This chain's CDR3 is CASSLAYTRGVAGMTDTQYF. As DNA, the CDR3 is TGTGCCAGCAGCTTAGCGTACACGAGGGGCGTAGCGGGAATGACAGATACGCAGTATTTT.

The chain carries TRBV9 and TRBJ2-7, with 9 positions matching TRBD2. J gave up 4 bases and V 0 bases, and 11 bases lay outside the gene matches. CDR1 and CDR2 from the germline V gene are SGDLS and YYNGEE. This CDR3 comprises 17 residues. The CDR3 DNA sequence: TGTGCCAGCAGCGTAGAGGCAGCAAGCGGGAGGCATTACGAGCAGTACTTC. Protein product: CASSVEAASGRHYEQYF.

The CDR3 here is CASSQVQNQPQHF. The CDR3 DNA sequence: TGCGCCAGCAGCCAAGTCCAGAATCAGCCCCAGCATTTT. V usage is TRBV4-3 and J usage is TRBJ1-5; D ambiguous. CDR1 LGHNA and CDR2 YSLEER come from the germline V gene. V was pared by 1 base and J by 4 bases, with 5 bases between. CDR3 size: 13 residues.

This clonotype was counted many times. The chain is built from TRBV18 and TRBJ2-7; D uncertain. The CDR3 contains 12 residues. Germline CDR1 is KGHSH and CDR2 is LQKENI. V lost 3 bases to trimming and J lost 5 bases, with 8 bases between them. For the CDR3, the DNA is TGTGCCAGCTCACCTCCCTCGGACGAGCAGTACTTC. Translating it yields CASSPPSDEQYF.

This clonotype was recorded a few times. DNA of the CDR3: TGTGCCAGCAAACGGACAGGGGAGGCAGATACGCAGTATTTT. Translated, it gives CASKRTGEADTQYF. The V gene is TRBV6-1, the J gene TRBJ2-3; TRBD1 aligns across 9 bases. CDR1 MNHNS and CDR2 SASEGT come from the germline V gene. V dropped 7 bases and J dropped 4; count of bases not matched to a gene: 6. The CDR3 consists of 14 residues.

The chain recombines TRBV19 with TRBJ1-2; D is unresolved. The CDR3 has 15 amino acids. In germline, CDR1 is LNHDA, CDR2 SQIVND (reference sequence). Deletions cut 6 bases from V and 4 bases from J, with 18 bases between. CDR3 coding DNA: TGTGCCAGTAGCCGCGATGGAGGCGGCAGCTATGGCTACACCTTC. Translated: CASSRDGGGSYGYTF. Supplemented by reference TRBV19 and TRBJ1-2, the full variable domain reads DGGITQSPKYLFRKEGQNVTLSCEQNLNHDAMYWYRQDPGQGLRLIYYSQIVNDFQKGDIAEGYSVSREKKESFPLTVTSAQKNPTAFYLCASSRDGGGSYGYTFGSGTRLTVV.

The chain couples TRBV6-2 or TRBV6-3 to TRBJ2-5, with 9 bases aligning to TRBD2. The CDR3 runs to 14 residues. With 3 bases clipped from V and 3 bases from J, the junction kept 2 bases outside the gene matches. The germline gives CDR1 MNHEY, CDR2 SVGEGT. The CDR3 loop is CASSYASGKETQYF. The CDR3 DNA sequence: TGTGCCAGCAGTTATGCTAGCGGGAAAGAGACCCAGTACTTC.